There are a few counts of the clone carrying this T cell receptor (beta chain). Antigen specificity is unknown. Those who donated were healthy bone marrow donors. From germline, CDR1 is MNHNY and CDR2 SVGAGI (reference sequence). Losses at the gene ends were 2 bases for V and 4 bases for J; bases not matched to a gene: 10. The CDR3 runs 16 residues. The data derive from a study of cytomegalovirus exposure and HLA in healthy donors. 13 Jbeta primers and 60 Vbeta primers were used for the PCR. In the authors' workflow: In a later analysis, roughly 10 million of 75 million to 85 million unique beta chains occurred in at least two donors. The method was immunoSEQ multiplex PCR; TCRdb's version includes in-frame clones alone and lacks a portion of them. V, J and clone size were drawn from that table, and D and trimming were deduced from the DNA. This sample has about 89,000 clones, with about 85% found just once.

Findings and limits, study-wide: Later work found that TCR association rates differed between HLA loci; DRB1 had the most and HLA-C the fewest.

The source is a man aged 40-49 years in good health and CMV-seropositive. Material for sequencing was PBMCs. The chain couples TRBV6-6 to TRBJ2-7; 8 bases align to TRBD2. CDR3 protein: CASSYARAGAGYEQYF. The CDR3 DNA reads as TGTGCCAGCAGTTACGCGCGAGCGGGGGCTGGTTACGAGCAGTACTTC.